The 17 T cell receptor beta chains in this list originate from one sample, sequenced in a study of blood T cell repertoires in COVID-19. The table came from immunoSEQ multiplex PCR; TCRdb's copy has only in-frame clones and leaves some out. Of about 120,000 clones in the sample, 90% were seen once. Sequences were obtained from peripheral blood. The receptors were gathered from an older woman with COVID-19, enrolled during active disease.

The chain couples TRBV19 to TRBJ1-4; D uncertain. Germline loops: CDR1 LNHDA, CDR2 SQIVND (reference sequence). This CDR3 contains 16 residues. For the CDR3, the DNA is TGTGTCTCCTCGGAGGGCCGCCGACTTCGAAATGAAAAACTGTTTTTT. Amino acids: CVSSEGRRLRNEKLFF. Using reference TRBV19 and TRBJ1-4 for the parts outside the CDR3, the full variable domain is DGGITQSPKYLFRKEGQNVTLSCEQNLNHDAMYWYRQDPGQGLRLIYYSQIVNDFQKGDIAEGYSVSREKKESFPLTVTSAQKNPTAFYLCVSSEGRRLRNEKLFFGSGTQLSVL.

CDR3 nucleotide sequence: TGTGCCAGCACCACAGGGTATGGAGAGACCCAGTACTTC. Residues: CASTTGYGETQYF. This chain joins TRBV18 and TRBJ2-5, with D possibly matching TRBD1 (6 bases). The CDR3 is 13 residues long. The ends were cut back, 8 bases at V and 4 bases at J, with 14 bases in the middle. Germline lookup yields CDR1 KGHSH and CDR2 LQKENI.

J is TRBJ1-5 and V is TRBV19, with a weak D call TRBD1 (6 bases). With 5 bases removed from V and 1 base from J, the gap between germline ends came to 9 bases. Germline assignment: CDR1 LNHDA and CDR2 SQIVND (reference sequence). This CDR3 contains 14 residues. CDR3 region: CASSLGQSNQPQHF. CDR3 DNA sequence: TGTGCCAGTAGTCTAGGACAGAGCAATCAGCCCCAGCATTTT. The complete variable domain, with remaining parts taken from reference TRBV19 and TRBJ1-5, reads DGGITQSPKYLFRKEGQNVTLSCEQNLNHDAMYWYRQDPGQGLRLIYYSQIVNDFQKGDIAEGYSVSREKKESFPLTVTSAQKNPTAFYLCASSLGQSNQPQHFGDGTRLSIL.

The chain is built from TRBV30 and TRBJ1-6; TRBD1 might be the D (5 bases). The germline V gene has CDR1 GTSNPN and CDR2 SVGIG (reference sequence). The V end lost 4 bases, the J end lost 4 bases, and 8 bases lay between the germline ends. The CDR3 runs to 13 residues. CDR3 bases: TGTGCCTGGATGGGACTGTATAATTCACCCCTCCACTTT. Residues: CAWMGLYNSPLHF.

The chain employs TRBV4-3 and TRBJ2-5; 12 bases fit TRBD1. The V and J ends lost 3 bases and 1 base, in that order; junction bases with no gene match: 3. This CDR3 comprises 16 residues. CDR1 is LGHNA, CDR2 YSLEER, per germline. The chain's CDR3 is CASSHRDRGLQETQYF. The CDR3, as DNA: TGCGCCAGCAGCCATCGGGACAGGGGGCTCCAAGAGACCCAGTACTTC.

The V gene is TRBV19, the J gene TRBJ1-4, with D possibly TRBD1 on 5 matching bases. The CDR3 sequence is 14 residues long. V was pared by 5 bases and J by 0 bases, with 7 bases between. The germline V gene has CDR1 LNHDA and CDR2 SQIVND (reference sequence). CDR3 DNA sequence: TGTGCCAGTAGTCAGGGAACAACTAATGAAAAACTGTTTTTT. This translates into CASSQGTTNEKLFF.

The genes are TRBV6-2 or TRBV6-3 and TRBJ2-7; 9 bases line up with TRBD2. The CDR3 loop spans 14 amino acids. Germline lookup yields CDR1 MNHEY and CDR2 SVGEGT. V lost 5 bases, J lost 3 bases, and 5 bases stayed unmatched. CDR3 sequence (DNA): TGTGCCAGCAGTACAGCGGGGGGCCTCTACGAGCAGTACTTC. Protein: CASSTAGGLYEQYF.

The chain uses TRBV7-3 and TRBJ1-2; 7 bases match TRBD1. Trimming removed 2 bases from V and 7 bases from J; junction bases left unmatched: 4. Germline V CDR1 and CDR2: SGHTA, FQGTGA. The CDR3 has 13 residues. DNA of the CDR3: TGTGCCAGCAGCTTAGACAGGGAAAGTGGCTACACCTTC. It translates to CASSLDRESGYTF.

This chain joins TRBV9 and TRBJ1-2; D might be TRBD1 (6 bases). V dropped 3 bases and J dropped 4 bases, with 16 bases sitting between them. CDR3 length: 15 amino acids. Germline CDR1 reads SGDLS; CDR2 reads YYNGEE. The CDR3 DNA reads TGTGCCAGCAGCGACGAATTGGACAGAACCTATGGCTACACCTTC. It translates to CASSDELDRTYGYTF.

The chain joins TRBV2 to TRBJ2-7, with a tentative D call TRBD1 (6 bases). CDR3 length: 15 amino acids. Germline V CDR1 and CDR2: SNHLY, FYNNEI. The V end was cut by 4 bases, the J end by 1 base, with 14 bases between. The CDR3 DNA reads TGTGCCAGCAGTGCGGGCCCGAGGGGGTCCTACGAGCAGTACTTC. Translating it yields CASSAGPRGSYEQYF.

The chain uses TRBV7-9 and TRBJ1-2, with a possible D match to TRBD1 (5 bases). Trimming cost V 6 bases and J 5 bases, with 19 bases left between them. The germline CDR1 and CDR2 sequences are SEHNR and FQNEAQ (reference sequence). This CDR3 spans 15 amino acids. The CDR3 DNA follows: TGTGCCAGCAGACCCCCGACAGATCGATTATATGGCTACACCTTC. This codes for CASRPPTDRLYGYTF.

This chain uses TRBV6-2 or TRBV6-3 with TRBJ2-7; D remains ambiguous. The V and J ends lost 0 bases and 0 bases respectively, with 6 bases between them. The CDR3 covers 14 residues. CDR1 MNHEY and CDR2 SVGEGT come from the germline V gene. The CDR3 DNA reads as TGTGCCAGCAGTTACTCAGCCCTCTCCTACGAGCAGTACTTC. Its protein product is CASSYSALSYEQYF.

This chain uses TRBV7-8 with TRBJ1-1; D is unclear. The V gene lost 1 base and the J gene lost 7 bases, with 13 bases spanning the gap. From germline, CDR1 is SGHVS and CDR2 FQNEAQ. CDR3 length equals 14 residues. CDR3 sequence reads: CASSLVTEAFEAFF. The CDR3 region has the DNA TGTGCCAGCAGCTTAGTGACGGAGGCCTTTGAAGCTTTCTTT.

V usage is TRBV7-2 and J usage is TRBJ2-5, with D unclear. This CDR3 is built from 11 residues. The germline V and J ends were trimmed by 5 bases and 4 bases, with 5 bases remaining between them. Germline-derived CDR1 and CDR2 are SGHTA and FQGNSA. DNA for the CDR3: TGTGCCAGCAGCCCCTCAGAGACCCAGTACTTC. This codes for CASSPSETQYF.

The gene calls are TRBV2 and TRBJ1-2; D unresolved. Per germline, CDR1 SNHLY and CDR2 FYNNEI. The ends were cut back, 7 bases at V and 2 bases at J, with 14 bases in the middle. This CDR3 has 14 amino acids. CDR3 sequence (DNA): TGTGCCAGCACCCCCATGACACCAAACTATGGCTACACCTTC. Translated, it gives CASTPMTPNYGYTF.

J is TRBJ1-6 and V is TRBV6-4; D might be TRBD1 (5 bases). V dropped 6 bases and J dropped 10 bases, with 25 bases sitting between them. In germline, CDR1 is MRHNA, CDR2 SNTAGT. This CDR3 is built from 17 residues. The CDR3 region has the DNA TGTGCCAGCAGATGGTTCCGGGACTACCCAGAGGGGTCACCCCTCCACTTT. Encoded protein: CASRWFRDYPEGSPLHF.

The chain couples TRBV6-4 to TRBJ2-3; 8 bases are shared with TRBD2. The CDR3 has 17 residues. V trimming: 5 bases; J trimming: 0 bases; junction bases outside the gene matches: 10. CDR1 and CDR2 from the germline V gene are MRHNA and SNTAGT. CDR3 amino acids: CASSLGYGGGSTDTQYF. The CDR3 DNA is TGTGCCAGCAGTCTCGGCTACGGCGGGGGGAGCACAGATACGCAGTATTTT.